Each of the 11 T cell receptor beta chains below was sequenced from the same sample in a study of control samples from healthy donors and cancer patients. Generated by immunoSEQ multiplex PCR, the TCRdb table keeps only in-frame clones and is missing some. The repertoire holds about 51,000 clones, with 75% to 85% as singletons. The sample taken for sequencing was blood. The receptors come from a man between 65 and 80 years old in good health.

The chain links TRBV11-2 to TRBJ1-2; D might be TRBD1 (6 bases). Trimming pared 5 bases from V and 1 base from J, leaving 14 bases between. The CDR3 loop spans 15 amino acids. From germline, CDR1 is SGHAT and CDR2 FQNNGV. The CDR3 protein is CASSRTDVSNYGYTF. In DNA, the CDR3 is TGTGCCAGCAGCCGGACAGATGTTAGTAACTATGGCTACACCTTC.

This sequence joins TRBV6-5 and TRBJ1-5; D gene uncertain. CDR1 and CDR2 from the germline V gene are MNHEY and SVGAGI. V lost 6 bases, J lost 2 bases, and 11 bases lay in between. This CDR3 comprises 14 residues. This CDR3 is CASRDDIRNQPQHF. DNA of the CDR3: TGTGCCAGCAGGGACGACATCCGCAATCAGCCCCAGCATTTT.

This clone was recorded only once. This chain uses TRBV7-9 with TRBJ1-2; D may be TRBD1 (5 bases). Between the trimmed V and J ends, which lost 0 bases and 8 bases, there was a span of 19 bases. The CDR3 is 16 amino acids. Germline V gene sequence: CDR1 SEHNR, CDR2 FQNEAQ (reference sequence). CDR3 bases: TGTGCCAGCAGCTTAGCCGGCCAGGGAGCCGTCAGGGGCTACACCTTC. It yields the protein CASSLAGQGAVRGYTF.

V gene TRBV11-2 combines with J gene TRBJ2-5; 8 bases map to TRBD1. The CDR3 is 14 amino acids. Germline values: CDR1 SGHAT, CDR2 FQNNGV. Trimming cost V 1 base and J 5 bases; bases outside gene matches: 3. CDR3 sequence: CASSLGTGMETQYF. The CDR3 DNA follows: TGTGCCAGCAGCTTAGGGACAGGGATGGAGACCCAGTACTTC.

The V call is TRBV6-5, the J call TRBJ2-3; D unresolved. Trimming took off 7 bases at V and 0 bases at J, with 14 bases between the two ends. Per the germline V gene, CDR1 is MNHEY and CDR2 is SVGAGI. The CDR3 runs to 15 residues. Here the CDR3 reads CASTVIPGSTDTQYF. The CDR3, as DNA: TGTGCCAGCACGGTAATCCCGGGTAGCACAGATACGCAGTATTTT.

The chain is built from TRBV6-6 and TRBJ2-7, with D tentatively TRBD1 (5 bases). This CDR3 spans 16 amino acids. Per the germline V gene, CDR1 is MNHNY and CDR2 is SVGAGI (reference sequence). The germline V and J ends were trimmed by 4 bases and 0 bases, with 16 bases remaining between them. DNA of the CDR3: TGTGCCAGCAGTTTATCGACAGACACCCTCTCCTACGAGCAGTACTTC. Its translation: CASSLSTDTLSYEQYF.

This clone was picked up one time. The rearrangement joins TRBV30 to TRBJ2-7; D is perhaps TRBD1 (6 bases). The V and J ends lost 3 bases and 3 bases respectively, with 18 bases between them. The germline CDR1 and CDR2 sequences are GTSNPN and SVGIG (reference sequence). The CDR3 has 15 amino acids. CDR3 amino acids: CAWSVGSGAYYEQYF. CDR3 bases: TGTGCCTGGAGCGTCGGGTCAGGGGCTTACTACGAGCAGTACTTC.

This rearrangement joins TRBV19 to TRBJ1-5, with 8 bases aligning to TRBD1. The germline V gene encodes CDR1 LNHDA and CDR2 SQIVND (reference sequence). V was clipped by 6 bases and J by 6 bases; unmatched bases: 19. This CDR3 is 18 amino acids long. CDR3 amino acids: CASSPIDLGTGASQPQHF. As DNA, the CDR3 is TGTGCCAGTAGCCCGATCGATCTCGGGACAGGCGCAAGTCAGCCCCAGCATTTT. Full variable domain (outside the CDR3, taken from reference TRBV19 and TRBJ1-5): DGGITQSPKYLFRKEGQNVTLSCEQNLNHDAMYWYRQDPGQGLRLIYYSQIVNDFQKGDIAEGYSVSREKKESFPLTVTSAQKNPTAFYLCASSPIDLGTGASQPQHFGDGTRLSIL.

The chain carries TRBV7-2 and TRBJ1-3; maybe TRBD1 (6 bases). Between the trimmed V and J ends, which lost 1 base and 4 bases, there was a span of 11 bases. From germline, CDR1 is SGHTA and CDR2 FQGNSA. CDR3 length: 15 residues. The CDR3 region has the DNA TGTGCCAGCAGCTTAGGGGGGGCGCAGGGAAACACCATATATTTT. Encoded protein: CASSLGGAQGNTIYF.

This chain links TRBV5-1 with TRBJ1-3, with D unclear. The CDR3 length is 14 residues. V lost 4 bases, J lost 0 bases, and 8 bases lay in between. Germline assignment: CDR1 SGHRS and CDR2 YFSETQ. The CDR3 DNA reads TGCGCCAGCAGCGATCGCAACTCTGGAAACACCATATATTTT. Translation: CASSDRNSGNTIYF.

The chain links TRBV4-2 to TRBJ2-3; 12 positions match TRBD2. The germline V gene has CDR1 LGHNA and CDR2 YNFKEQ. The V segment lost 2 bases and the J segment 2 bases; nucleotides outside the gene matches: 8. The CDR3 covers 18 residues. The CDR3 nucleotides read TGTGCCAGCAGCCAACCCCCCGGACTAGCGGGGCTCACAGATACGCAGTATTTT. Translation: CASSQPPGLAGLTDTQYF.